Listed below are T cell receptor beta chains from one sample, sequenced in a study of T cell responses to AZD1222 COVID-19 vaccine. Measured with immunoSEQ multiplex PCR; TCRdb has only the in-frame clones, and not every one. The repertoire includes around 95,000 clones, 87% of them detected once, and about 16% sits in the top ten. Sequenced here: peripheral blood, sampled on day 0 of AZD1222 vaccination. These receptors were obtained from an adult in good health. Both conserved end residues are trimmed from each CDR3.

j_call v_call cdr3_aa
TRBJ1-2 TRBV9 ASSFSGAPLGGYT
TRBJ1-2 TRBV7-9 ASKGGGPYGYT
TRBJ1-6 TRBV7-2 ASSFRTGGNSPLH
TRBJ2-7 TRBV5-1 ASSDAADEQY
TRBJ2-7 TRBV27 ASSTGYEQY
TRBJ2-7 TRBV6-5 ASSYSGELGEQY
TRBJ2-7 TRBV5-1 ASSLAPSYEQY
TRBJ2-7 TRBV10-3 AIRGQGWYEQY
TRBJ2-7 TRBV5-1 ASSLGGTGGYEQY
TRBJ1-2 TRBV6-5 ASCLGTGHGYT
TRBJ2-1 TRBV13 ASSRFPPGGEQF
TRBJ2-1 TRBV25-1 ASRDRVVNEQF
TRBJ1-5 TRBV11-2 ASSLGGDQPQH
TRBJ1-1 TRBV6-5 ASRSDNGQKRAF
TRBJ1-1 TRBV6-6 ASNLRGPNTEAF
TRBJ2-7 TRBV20-1 SASQGGRVQEQY
TRBJ2-1 TRBV7-8 ASSLRPTIVYEQF
TRBJ1-3 TRBV5-1 ASSSGLRQNTIY
TRBJ2-2 TRBV9 ASSGWTAGNTGELF
TRBJ1-2 TRBV6-2/TRBV6-3 ASSYGAIGRGYT
TRBJ2-1 TRBV18 ASSPPSKREGHEQF
TRBJ2-7 TRBV5-1 ASSFQGTGQGYEQY
TRBJ1-4 TRBV4-3 ASSQVGGGREKLF
TRBJ1-2 TRBV6-5 ASSYSGARGYT
TRBJ1-3 TRBV5-1 ASSLQGTSGNTIY
TRBJ2-5 TRBV7-6 ASSFSPRSSGGQETQY
TRBJ1-6 TRBV4-2 ASSQESRDYNSPLH
TRBJ1-6 TRBV7-5 ARSLKNRRNSPLH
TRBJ2-7 TRBV7-5 ARSLKLGLGIHEQY
TRBJ1-4 TRBV5-1 ASSVGQGPNEKLF
TRBJ2-3 TRBV11-2 ASSSAGGRPDTQY
TRBJ2-2 TRBV5-1 ASSFGGSNTGELF
TRBJ1-2 TRBV5-1 ASSLAPGARGYT